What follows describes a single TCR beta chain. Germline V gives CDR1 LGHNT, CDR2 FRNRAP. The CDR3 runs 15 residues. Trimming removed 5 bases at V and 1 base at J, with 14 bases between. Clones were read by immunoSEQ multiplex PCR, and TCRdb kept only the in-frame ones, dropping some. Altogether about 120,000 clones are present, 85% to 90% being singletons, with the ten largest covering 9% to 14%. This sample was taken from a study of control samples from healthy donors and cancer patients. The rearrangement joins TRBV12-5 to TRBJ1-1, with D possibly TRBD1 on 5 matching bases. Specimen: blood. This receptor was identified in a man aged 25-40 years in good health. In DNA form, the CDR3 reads TGTGCTAGTGGTATCGGGACCTCTCAGAACACTGAAGCTTTCTTT. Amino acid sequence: CASGIGTSQNTEAFF. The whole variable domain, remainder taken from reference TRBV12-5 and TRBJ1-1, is DARVTQTPRHKVTEMGQEVTMRCQPILGHNTVFWYRQTMMQGLELLAYFRNRAPLDDSGMPKDRFSAEMPDATLATLKIQPSEPRDSAVYFCASGIGTSQNTEAFFGQGTRLTVV.